Listed below are T cell receptor beta chains from one sample, sequenced in a study of T cell responses to AZD1222 COVID-19 vaccine. The protocol was immunoSEQ multiplex PCR, while the TCRdb copy is restricted to in-frame clones and leaves out a portion. Among about 150,000 clones, around nine tenths were seen once, and the ten largest hold around 1.4%. This specimen was peripheral blood, taken on day 0 of AZD1222 vaccination. The receptors were gathered from an adult in good health. The CDR3 runs from the conserved cysteine through the conserved F or W. The D gene is left open where the match is weak. Only some rows state a clone size, as once, few, many or a class for expanded clones.

abundance: .
v_gene: TRBV24-1
j_gene: TRBJ2-1
d_gene: .
CDR3nt: TGTGCCACCAGAGCAGGGTATGAGCAGTTCTTC
CDR3aa: CATRAGYEQFF

abundance: once
v_gene: TRBV15
j_gene: TRBJ2-6
d_gene: .
CDR3nt: TGTGCCACCTCGGTGGGGGGAGCCGGGGCCAACGTCCTGACTTTC
CDR3aa: CATSVGGAGANVLTF

abundance: .
v_gene: TRBV7-9
j_gene: TRBJ1-2
d_gene: .
CDR3nt: TGTGCCAGCAGCCCAACCTCAGGATTAGAGAACTATGGCTACACCTTC
CDR3aa: CASSPTSGLENYGYTF

abundance: .
v_gene: TRBV6-2/TRBV6-3
j_gene: TRBJ2-7
d_gene: .
CDR3nt: TGTGCCAGCAGCAGGGGATACTACGAGCAGTACTTC
CDR3aa: CASSRGYYEQYF

abundance: .
v_gene: TRBV4-3
j_gene: TRBJ1-6
d_gene: .
CDR3nt: TGCGCCAGCAGCCAAGGAAAGGGTAATTCACCCCTCCACTTT
CDR3aa: CASSQGKGNSPLHF

abundance: .
v_gene: TRBV19
j_gene: TRBJ2-1
d_gene: TRBD2
CDR3nt: TGTGCCAGTAGTATCGCGCCTCCGGGACTAGCGGTAAATGAGCAGTTCTTC
CDR3aa: CASSIAPPGLAVNEQFF

abundance: .
v_gene: TRBV6-5
j_gene: TRBJ2-1
d_gene: TRBD1
CDR3nt: TGTGCCAGCAGAGAGGACAGGGGTGGATGGAATGAGCAGTTCTTC
CDR3aa: CASREDRGGWNEQFF

abundance: .
v_gene: TRBV5-8
j_gene: TRBJ1-5
d_gene: .
CDR3nt: TGTGCCAGCAGCTATCGAGATCAGCCCCAGCATTTT
CDR3aa: CASSYRDQPQHF

abundance: .
v_gene: TRBV2
j_gene: TRBJ2-7
d_gene: TRBD1
CDR3nt: TGTGCCAGCAGTAGGGGACAGGGTATCCACGAGCAGTACTTC
CDR3aa: CASSRGQGIHEQYF

abundance: .
v_gene: TRBV7-9
j_gene: TRBJ2-1
d_gene: TRBD2
CDR3nt: TGTGCCAGCAGCCCAGGACTAGCGGGGGATGAGCAGTTCTTC
CDR3aa: CASSPGLAGDEQFF

abundance: .
v_gene: TRBV2
j_gene: TRBJ1-1
d_gene: .
CDR3nt: TGTGCCAGCAGCCCCGACAATGCGGCTTTCTTT
CDR3aa: CASSPDNAAFF

abundance: .
v_gene: TRBV29-1
j_gene: TRBJ2-4
d_gene: .
CDR3nt: TGCAGCGTTGGTTCAACCCAAATAGCCAAAAACATTCAGTACTTC
CDR3aa: CSVGSTQIAKNIQYF

abundance: .
v_gene: TRBV7-2
j_gene: TRBJ2-2
d_gene: .
CDR3nt: TGTGCCAGCAGCTTACGGAACACCGGGGAGCTGTTTTTT
CDR3aa: CASSLRNTGELFF

abundance: .
v_gene: TRBV7-8
j_gene: TRBJ2-1
d_gene: TRBD2
CDR3nt: TGTGCCAGCAGCTTACCCCGTCGACTAGCGGGAAAATACAATGAGCAGTTCTTC
CDR3aa: CASSLPRRLAGKYNEQFF

abundance: .
v_gene: TRBV28
j_gene: TRBJ2-7
d_gene: TRBD2
CDR3nt: TGTGCCAGCAGTTTGTCGCCGGGAGGGCTAGTGCGGAGGGACGAGCAGTACTTC
CDR3aa: CASSLSPGGLVRRDEQYF

abundance: once
v_gene: TRBV30
j_gene: TRBJ2-7
d_gene: TRBD2
CDR3nt: TGTGCCTGCCGGGACAGGCCCATATTAGCGGGAGGGGAAGAGGGGTCTCGGGAGCAGTACTTC
CDR3aa: CACRDRPILAGGEEGSREQYF

abundance: .
v_gene: TRBV7-9
j_gene: TRBJ2-7
d_gene: .
CDR3nt: TGTGCCAGCAGCTTAGACGTACCCCCTTTGGAGCAGTACTTC
CDR3aa: CASSLDVPPLEQYF

abundance: .
v_gene: TRBV7-9
j_gene: TRBJ1-1
d_gene: .
CDR3nt: TGTGCCAGCAGCCGGAATGCGCTAGAAGCTTTCTTT
CDR3aa: CASSRNALEAFF

abundance: .
v_gene: TRBV11-2
j_gene: TRBJ1-2
d_gene: .
CDR3nt: TGTGCCAGCAGCTTTCCCTCAGGGGCCCTTAACTATGGCTACACCTTC
CDR3aa: CASSFPSGALNYGYTF

abundance: .
v_gene: TRBV28
j_gene: TRBJ1-4
d_gene: TRBD1
CDR3nt: TGTGCCAGCAGCAACAGGGGGAAAGGGGAAAAACTGTTTTTT
CDR3aa: CASSNRGKGEKLFF

abundance: .
v_gene: TRBV7-7
j_gene: TRBJ1-4
d_gene: .
CDR3nt: TGTGCTAGCAGCTTAGGGCCCAGAGGGGTACTTAATGAAAAACTGTTTTTT
CDR3aa: CASSLGPRGVLNEKLFF

abundance: .
v_gene: TRBV27
j_gene: TRBJ2-7
d_gene: .
CDR3nt: TGTGCCAGCAGTTTACTAGCGAGAACCTACGAGCAGTACTTC
CDR3aa: CASSLLARTYEQYF

abundance: .
v_gene: TRBV28
j_gene: TRBJ1-2
d_gene: .
CDR3nt: TGTGCCAGCAGTTTATATTGGGAGGGACCGGTCGGTGGCTACACCTTC
CDR3aa: CASSLYWEGPVGGYTF

abundance: .
v_gene: TRBV9
j_gene: TRBJ2-1
d_gene: .
CDR3nt: TGTGCCAGCAGCGTAGAAGGACTTACGAACTACAATGAGCAGTTCTTC
CDR3aa: CASSVEGLTNYNEQFF

abundance: .
v_gene: TRBV12-3/TRBV12-4
j_gene: TRBJ1-1
d_gene: .
CDR3nt: TGTGCCAGCAGTTTAAAAGGGGACGGTGAAGCTTTCTTT
CDR3aa: CASSLKGDGEAFF

abundance: .
v_gene: TRBV3-1/TRBV3-2
j_gene: TRBJ1-1
d_gene: TRBD1
CDR3nt: TGTGCCAGCAGCCAAGGTACAGGGGTGAACACTGAAGCTTTCTTT
CDR3aa: CASSQGTGVNTEAFF

abundance: .
v_gene: TRBV14
j_gene: TRBJ2-1
d_gene: .
CDR3nt: TGTGCCAGCAGCCCACGGACTAACCCTTACAATGAGCAGTTCTTC
CDR3aa: CASSPRTNPYNEQFF

abundance: .
v_gene: TRBV12-3/TRBV12-4
j_gene: TRBJ2-7
d_gene: .
CDR3nt: TGTGCCGGGTACGCATCGTCTTGCGAGCAGTACTTC
CDR3aa: CAGYASSCEQYF

abundance: .
v_gene: TRBV27
j_gene: TRBJ2-3
d_gene: TRBD1
CDR3nt: TGTGCCAGCAGTTTGTCAGGGGGCCGAGATACGCAGTATTTT
CDR3aa: CASSLSGGRDTQYF

abundance: .
v_gene: TRBV15
j_gene: TRBJ2-3
d_gene: .
CDR3nt: TGTGCCACCAGCCAAATCAGCCGAGAGGGAGATACGCAGTATTTT
CDR3aa: CATSQISREGDTQYF

abundance: .
v_gene: TRBV4-1
j_gene: TRBJ1-6
d_gene: .
CDR3nt: TGCGCCAGCAGCCAACAGGGTCTCGACTCACCCCTCCACTTT
CDR3aa: CASSQQGLDSPLHF

abundance: once
v_gene: TRBV4-2
j_gene: TRBJ2-5
d_gene: .
CDR3nt: TGTGCCAGCAGCCAACCCATCCATAGCGACACCGGGACCCAGTACTTC
CDR3aa: CASSQPIHSDTGTQYF

abundance: .
v_gene: TRBV30
j_gene: TRBJ1-5
d_gene: .
CDR3nt: TGTGCCTGGCAAGACGGCCCGGCGGGCCCCCAGCATTTT
CDR3aa: CAWQDGPAGPQHF

abundance: few
v_gene: TRBV5-4
j_gene: TRBJ1-2
d_gene: .
CDR3nt: TGTGCCAGCAGCTTGAGCGGGAGTTATGGCTACACCTTC
CDR3aa: CASSLSGSYGYTF

abundance: .
v_gene: TRBV6-5
j_gene: TRBJ1-3
d_gene: .
CDR3nt: TGTGCCAGCAGTTATGACAACTCTGGAAACACCATATATTTT
CDR3aa: CASSYDNSGNTIYF

abundance: .
v_gene: TRBV24-1
j_gene: TRBJ1-2
d_gene: .
CDR3nt: TGTGCCATTTCCCGGGACTCAAACTATGGCTACACCTTC
CDR3aa: CAISRDSNYGYTF

abundance: .
v_gene: TRBV24-1
j_gene: TRBJ2-5
d_gene: .
CDR3nt: TGTGCCACCAGTGAGGGGGGAAGAGAGACCCAGTACTTC
CDR3aa: CATSEGGRETQYF

abundance: few
v_gene: TRBV11-3
j_gene: TRBJ1-3
d_gene: .
CDR3nt: TGTGCCAGCAGCTCCGGACGGATCGGCGGTGGAAACACCATATATTTT
CDR3aa: CASSSGRIGGGNTIYF

abundance: .
v_gene: TRBV3-1/TRBV3-2
j_gene: TRBJ1-2
d_gene: .
CDR3nt: TGTGCCAGCAGCCCGACCTTGGCAGGGAGAAATGGCTACACCTTC
CDR3aa: CASSPTLAGRNGYTF

abundance: .
v_gene: TRBV19
j_gene: TRBJ2-3
d_gene: TRBD2
CDR3nt: TGTGCCAGTAGTAATAGCGGGAGAGGAGATACGCAGTATTTT
CDR3aa: CASSNSGRGDTQYF

abundance: .
v_gene: TRBV7-2
j_gene: TRBJ1-5
d_gene: TRBD1
CDR3nt: TGTGCCAGCAGCTTATCACAGGGGCCTGATAACCAGCCCCAGCATTTT
CDR3aa: CASSLSQGPDNQPQHF

abundance: .
v_gene: TRBV28
j_gene: TRBJ2-6
d_gene: .
CDR3nt: TGTGCCAGCAGTTTTCAGGTCGCTGGGGCCAACGTCCTGACTTTC
CDR3aa: CASSFQVAGANVLTF

abundance: .
v_gene: TRBV7-8
j_gene: TRBJ2-5
d_gene: .
CDR3nt: TGTGCCAGCAGCCCCCGGGACCTGATGATTGAGACCCAGTACTTC
CDR3aa: CASSPRDLMIETQYF

abundance: .
v_gene: TRBV19
j_gene: TRBJ1-4
d_gene: TRBD1
CDR3nt: TGTGCCAGTAGTCTAGGGACAGCCGAAAAACTGTTTTTT
CDR3aa: CASSLGTAEKLFF

abundance: .
v_gene: TRBV7-9
j_gene: TRBJ1-3
d_gene: .
CDR3nt: TGTGCCAGCAATCCCCTGGCTGGAAACACCATATATTTT
CDR3aa: CASNPLAGNTIYF

abundance: .
v_gene: TRBV13
j_gene: TRBJ1-3
d_gene: .
CDR3nt: TGTGCCAGCAGCCCCGGGGTCGGGAGGTCAGGAAACACCATATATTTT
CDR3aa: CASSPGVGRSGNTIYF

abundance: .
v_gene: TRBV5-1
j_gene: TRBJ2-7
d_gene: TRBD1
CDR3nt: TGCGCCAGCAGCTTCGCCCCCGGGACAGCCTACGAGCAGTACTTC
CDR3aa: CASSFAPGTAYEQYF

abundance: .
v_gene: TRBV18
j_gene: TRBJ1-2
d_gene: .
CDR3nt: TGTGCCAGCTCTCCAGCGGACTACTATGGCTACACCTTC
CDR3aa: CASSPADYYGYTF

abundance: .
v_gene: TRBV3-1/TRBV3-2
j_gene: TRBJ1-2
d_gene: TRBD1
CDR3nt: TGTGCCAGCAAACATCGACAGGGCTCTGGCTACACCTTC
CDR3aa: CASKHRQGSGYTF

abundance: .
v_gene: TRBV5-5
j_gene: TRBJ2-2
d_gene: .
CDR3nt: TGTGCCAGCAGCTTAGAATCGGCCAGTTGGGGGGAGCTGTTTTTT
CDR3aa: CASSLESASWGELFF

abundance: .
v_gene: TRBV7-9
j_gene: TRBJ2-3
d_gene: .
CDR3nt: TGTGCCAGCAGCTTAAACCCCCAGGCAAAAGAGAACACAGATACGCAGTATTTT
CDR3aa: CASSLNPQAKENTDTQYF

abundance: .
v_gene: TRBV3-1/TRBV3-2
j_gene: TRBJ1-5
d_gene: TRBD1
CDR3nt: TGTGCCAGCAGCCAGGGGACAGGGCTTAATCAGCCCCAGCATTTT
CDR3aa: CASSQGTGLNQPQHF

abundance: .
v_gene: TRBV6-2/TRBV6-3
j_gene: TRBJ2-3
d_gene: .
CDR3nt: TGTGCCAGCAGTGCCGGCCCAGATACGCAGTATTTT
CDR3aa: CASSAGPDTQYF

abundance: .
v_gene: TRBV9
j_gene: TRBJ1-5
d_gene: .
CDR3nt: TGTGCCAGCAGCGTAGAACCAGGGCGTGGGCAGCCCCAGCATTTT
CDR3aa: CASSVEPGRGQPQHF

abundance: .
v_gene: TRBV6-5
j_gene: TRBJ1-1
d_gene: TRBD1
CDR3nt: TGTGCCAGCAGGTTACAGGGGCCGTCGGGTACTGAAGCTTTCTTT
CDR3aa: CASRLQGPSGTEAFF

abundance: .
v_gene: TRBV25-1
j_gene: TRBJ2-5
d_gene: TRBD2
CDR3nt: TGTGCCAGCAGTGAATGGAGCGGGAGGGCCCCAGAGACCCAGTACTTC
CDR3aa: CASSEWSGRAPETQYF

abundance: .
v_gene: TRBV7-2
j_gene: TRBJ2-1
d_gene: .
CDR3nt: TGTGCCAGCAGCTGGGGAGGCCACAATGAGCAGTTCTTC
CDR3aa: CASSWGGHNEQFF

abundance: .
v_gene: TRBV10-2
j_gene: TRBJ2-7
d_gene: TRBD1
CDR3nt: TGCGCCAGCAGTGAGTCGGGACAGGGACCCTACGAGCAGTACTTC
CDR3aa: CASSESGQGPYEQYF

abundance: .
v_gene: TRBV7-2
j_gene: TRBJ2-1
d_gene: .
CDR3nt: TGTGCCAGCAGCTTAGCCCCGGACACGGCCTACAATGAGCAGTTCTTC
CDR3aa: CASSLAPDTAYNEQFF